The rows below give T cell receptor beta chains drawn from one sample of a study of blood T cell repertoires in COVID-19. Clones were read by immunoSEQ multiplex PCR, and TCRdb kept only the in-frame ones, dropping some. The sample carries 220,000 or so clones, approximately 90% recorded once. Sequences were obtained from peripheral blood. All receptors derive from a man aged 55 to 70 with COVID-19, enrolled during active disease. The CDR3 runs from the conserved cysteine through the conserved F or W. Each record gives: clone size, V gene, J gene, D gene, CDR3 length, CDR3 DNA, CDR3 protein. D genes are given only for firm matches. The size field is filled for only some rows; it gives once, few, many or a size class.

size: NA; V: TRBV6-6; J: TRBJ1-3; D: TRBD1; length: 15; DNA: TGTGCCAGCAGACCAGGGGGAGGCTCTGGAAACACCATATATTTT; CDR3: CASRPGGGSGNTIYF
size: NA; V: TRBV28; J: TRBJ2-7; D: NA; length: 16; DNA: TGTGCCAGCAGTTTATGGGGCGGAGGGGACTCCTACGAGCAGTACTTC; CDR3: CASSLWGGGDSYEQYF
size: NA; V: TRBV7-2; J: TRBJ2-1; D: NA; length: 16; DNA: TGTGCCAGCAGCTTAGCTCCCCCCCCAAGAGCGGCTGAGCAGTTCTTC; CDR3: CASSLAPPPRAAEQFF
size: NA; V: TRBV7-3; J: TRBJ2-3; D: NA; length: 14; DNA: TGTGCCAGCAGCTTAGACAGATACACAGATACGCAGTATTTT; CDR3: CASSLDRYTDTQYF
size: NA; V: TRBV29-1; J: TRBJ1-1; D: NA; length: 13; DNA: TGCAGCGTTAGTGCAGGGTTTACTTCTGAAGCTTTCTTT; CDR3: CSVSAGFTSEAFF
size: NA; V: TRBV9; J: TRBJ2-1; D: NA; length: 13; DNA: TGTGCCAGCAGCCTCAGAGGAGCCAATGAGCAGTTCTTC; CDR3: CASSLRGANEQFF
size: NA; V: TRBV3-1/TRBV3-2; J: TRBJ2-3; D: NA; length: 15; DNA: TGTGCCAGCAGCCCTAGGAGCCGGGGGTCAGATACGCAGTATTTT; CDR3: CASSPRSRGSDTQYF
size: NA; V: TRBV9; J: TRBJ2-2; D: TRBD2; length: 18; DNA: TGTGCCAGCAGCCCAGGACTAGCGGGAGGCCCCGGGCCCGGGGAGCTGTTTTTT; CDR3: CASSPGLAGGPGPGELFF
size: NA; V: TRBV12-3/TRBV12-4; J: TRBJ2-1; D: NA; length: 13; DNA: TGTGCCAGCAGTTTAGCCCCGAGTCCCGAGCAGTTCTTC; CDR3: CASSLAPSPEQFF
size: NA; V: TRBV12-3/TRBV12-4; J: TRBJ1-1; D: NA; length: 13; DNA: TGTGCCAGCAGTTTCCAGGAGGGGACTGAAGCTTTCTTT; CDR3: CASSFQEGTEAFF
size: NA; V: TRBV10-3; J: TRBJ1-5; D: NA; length: 16; DNA: TGTGCCATCAGTGAGGGGCAGTACAGGGGCAATCAGCCCCAGCATTTT; CDR3: CAISEGQYRGNQPQHF
size: NA; V: TRBV3-1/TRBV3-2; J: TRBJ2-2; D: TRBD2; length: 15; DNA: TGTGCCAGCAGCCACGGACTAGCGGGGCCCGGGGAGCTGTTTTTT; CDR3: CASSHGLAGPGELFF
size: NA; V: TRBV15; J: TRBJ1-4; D: TRBD1; length: 14; DNA: TGTGCCACCAGCGACCGGGACAGGGATGAAAAACTGTTTTTT; CDR3: CATSDRDRDEKLFF
size: NA; V: TRBV19; J: TRBJ1-6; D: NA; length: 17; DNA: TGTGCCAGTAGCATCGGCCAATCCCGATCCAGGATTTCACCCCTCCACTTT; CDR3: CASSIGQSRSRISPLHF
size: NA; V: TRBV29-1; J: TRBJ1-1; D: NA; length: 12; DNA: TGCAGCGTCGCCCTCGGGGGGGTAGAGGCTTTCTTT; CDR3: CSVALGGVEAFF
size: NA; V: TRBV19; J: TRBJ1-1; D: NA; length: 10; DNA: TGTGCCAGTAGCGGGGGTGAAGCTTTCTTT; CDR3: CASSGGEAFF
size: NA; V: TRBV7-9; J: TRBJ2-5; D: NA; length: 15; DNA: TGTGCCAGCAGCTTCGGCGGGGTTGTCCAAGAGACCCAGTACTTC; CDR3: CASSFGGVVQETQYF
size: NA; V: TRBV7-9; J: TRBJ2-3; D: TRBD1; length: 17; DNA: TGTGCCAGCAGCCATTCGCCGGGACAGGGGTTCCCAGATACGCAGTATTTT; CDR3: CASSHSPGQGFPDTQYF
size: NA; V: TRBV3-1/TRBV3-2; J: TRBJ2-2; D: NA; length: 13; DNA: TGTGCCAGCAGCCAAGTCGGGACCGGGGAGCTGTTTTTT; CDR3: CASSQVGTGELFF
size: few; V: TRBV9; J: TRBJ1-1; D: TRBD1; length: 15; DNA: TGTGCCAGCAGCGTTCAGGGGGCGGGAAGCACTGAAGCTTTCTTT; CDR3: CASSVQGAGSTEAFF
size: NA; V: TRBV5-1; J: TRBJ2-2; D: NA; length: 16; DNA: TGCGCCAGCAGCTTGGGGCAAGGGGCGGCCACCGGGGAGCTGTTTTTT; CDR3: CASSLGQGAATGELFF
size: NA; V: TRBV2; J: TRBJ2-1; D: TRBD1; length: 14; DNA: TGTGCCAGCAGTAGTCGGACAGGGGACAATGAGCAGTTCTTC; CDR3: CASSSRTGDNEQFF
size: NA; V: TRBV5-4; J: TRBJ2-1; D: NA; length: 12; DNA: TGTGCCAGCAGCTGGGCCAGTAATGAGCAGTTCTTC; CDR3: CASSWASNEQFF
size: NA; V: TRBV12-3/TRBV12-4; J: TRBJ1-6; D: NA; length: 13; DNA: TGTGCCAGCAGTTCACAGGGATATTCACCCCTCCACTTT; CDR3: CASSSQGYSPLHF
size: NA; V: TRBV6-5; J: TRBJ2-5; D: TRBD2; length: 16; DNA: TGTGCCAGCAGTTACTCGACTAGCGGGGGTCCAGAGACCCAGTACTTC; CDR3: CASSYSTSGGPETQYF
size: NA; V: TRBV19; J: TRBJ2-7; D: TRBD1; length: 15; DNA: TGTGCCAGTAGAGCCCAGGGGGCCCCTGTTTACGAGCAGTACTTC; CDR3: CASRAQGAPVYEQYF
size: once; V: TRBV24-1; J: TRBJ1-5; D: NA; length: 15; DNA: TGTGCCACCGAGCGGGACCGACCTTCAGATCGGCCCCAGCATTTT; CDR3: CATERDRPSDRPQHF
size: NA; V: TRBV7-3; J: TRBJ2-5; D: NA; length: 13; DNA: TGTGCCAGCAGCTTAAAACTCTCAGAGACCCAGTACTTC; CDR3: CASSLKLSETQYF
size: few; V: TRBV6-6; J: TRBJ1-1; D: TRBD1; length: 15; DNA: TGTGCCAGCAGTTACTCCGGACAGGGGAACACTGAAGCTTTCTTT; CDR3: CASSYSGQGNTEAFF
size: NA; V: TRBV3-1/TRBV3-2; J: TRBJ1-6; D: NA; length: 16; DNA: TGTGCCAGCAGCCAAGCAATCGCGGCGAGATATTCACCCCTCCACTTT; CDR3: CASSQAIAARYSPLHF
size: NA; V: TRBV4-2; J: TRBJ1-2; D: TRBD1; length: 15; DNA: TGTGCCAGCAGCCAAGGGGACAGCAACAACTATGGCTACACCTTC; CDR3: CASSQGDSNNYGYTF
size: NA; V: TRBV18; J: TRBJ2-7; D: TRBD1; length: 14; DNA: TGTGCCAGCTCACCTGGTAGAGGACAGGGCGGCCAGTACTTC; CDR3: CASSPGRGQGGQYF
size: NA; V: TRBV12-5; J: TRBJ1-1; D: TRBD1; length: 14; DNA: TGTGCTAGTGCTCCCGGGACAGCATACACTGAAGCTTTCTTT; CDR3: CASAPGTAYTEAFF
size: NA; V: TRBV6-1; J: TRBJ2-6; D: NA; length: 16; DNA: TGTGCCAGCAGGGAAACCGTAGGAGCTGGGGCCAACGTCCTGACTTTC; CDR3: CASRETVGAGANVLTF
size: NA; V: TRBV28; J: TRBJ1-5; D: NA; length: 14; DNA: TGTGCCAGCATTGGGGGGACTAGCAATCAGCCCCAGCATTTT; CDR3: CASIGGTSNQPQHF
size: NA; V: TRBV30; J: TRBJ2-3; D: NA; length: 15; DNA: TGTGCCTGGACCCCGGGAAAAATAATGGGAGATACGCAGTATTTT; CDR3: CAWTPGKIMGDTQYF
size: NA; V: TRBV29-1; J: TRBJ2-2; D: NA; length: 14; DNA: TGCAGCCTCCCCCGGGGAGGGAACACCGGGGAGCTGTTTTTT; CDR3: CSLPRGGNTGELFF
size: NA; V: TRBV4-1; J: TRBJ1-5; D: NA; length: 16; DNA: TGCGCCAGCAGCCAAGATAGACTTAAAGGCAATCAGCCCCAGCATTTT; CDR3: CASSQDRLKGNQPQHF
size: NA; V: TRBV10-3; J: TRBJ2-7; D: NA; length: 14; DNA: TGTGCCATCAGCCAGAGCAGCGGGTCCTACGAGCAGTACTTC; CDR3: CAISQSSGSYEQYF
size: NA; V: TRBV14; J: TRBJ2-5; D: NA; length: 15; DNA: TGTGCCAGCAGCCACTATACAGGGTTCCAAGAGACCCAGTACTTC; CDR3: CASSHYTGFQETQYF
size: NA; V: TRBV19; J: TRBJ2-7; D: TRBD1; length: 15; DNA: TGTGCCAGTCAGTACCAGACAGGGGGCAGGGACGAGCAGTACTTC; CDR3: CASQYQTGGRDEQYF
size: NA; V: TRBV2; J: TRBJ2-7; D: NA; length: 11; DNA: TGTGCCAGCAGTGATATATACGAGCAGTACTTC; CDR3: CASSDIYEQYF
size: once; V: TRBV10-3; J: TRBJ1-1; D: TRBD1; length: 17; DNA: TGTGCCATCAGTGAGAGGGGCGGGACAGGGGGCAACACTGAAGCTTTCTTT; CDR3: CAISERGGTGGNTEAFF
size: NA; V: TRBV2; J: TRBJ2-3; D: NA; length: 13; DNA: TGTGCCAGCAGGGCGGGGGCAACAGATACGCAGTATTTT; CDR3: CASRAGATDTQYF
size: NA; V: TRBV18; J: TRBJ1-1; D: TRBD1; length: 12; DNA: TGTGCCAGCTCACCCGACAGGGCTGAAGCTTTCTTT; CDR3: CASSPDRAEAFF
size: NA; V: TRBV2; J: TRBJ1-2; D: TRBD1; length: 12; DNA: TGTGCCAGCAGAGGGACAGACTATGGCTACACCTTC; CDR3: CASRGTDYGYTF